This T cell receptor beta chain was documented in a study of a mutant IDH1 vaccine in newly diagnosed glioma. Study-level information: Vaccinations, eight in total, occurred in weeks 1, 3, 5, 7, 11, 15, 19, 23. Vaccines were first given 4-6 weeks after radiotherapy alone, or with temozolomide cycles. The study's findings and limits: Induction of immune responses by the vaccine occurred in about 95% of patients.

V was shortened by 3 bases and J by 7 bases, with 10 bases between the two germline ends. The CDR3 loop spans 14 amino acids. CDR1 is WNHNN, CDR2 SYGVQD, per germline (reference sequence). Time point described: week 11, during vaccination. A 20-mer mutant IDH1 peptide at 300 ug was injected subcutaneously with topical imiquimod. There were new WHO grade 3 or 4 astrocytomas in the donors, and these were IDH1-mutant and ATRX-lost. Clones were read by immunoSEQ multiplex PCR, and TCRdb kept only the in-frame ones, dropping some. The table includes 20,000 to 25,000 clones, just under 90% detected once. Points on this clone: Its antigen is as yet unknown.

The sequencing here drew on PBMCs, taken from a glioma patient whose treatment included an IDH1 peptide vaccine. The clonotype originates from a woman in her thirties or forties with glioma. This chain joins TRBV10-1 and TRBJ1-6, with D possibly matching TRBD1 (6 bases). CDR3 in DNA: TGCGCCAGCAGTGAAAATACAGGGAATTCACCCCTCCACTTT. This translates into CASSENTGNSPLHF.